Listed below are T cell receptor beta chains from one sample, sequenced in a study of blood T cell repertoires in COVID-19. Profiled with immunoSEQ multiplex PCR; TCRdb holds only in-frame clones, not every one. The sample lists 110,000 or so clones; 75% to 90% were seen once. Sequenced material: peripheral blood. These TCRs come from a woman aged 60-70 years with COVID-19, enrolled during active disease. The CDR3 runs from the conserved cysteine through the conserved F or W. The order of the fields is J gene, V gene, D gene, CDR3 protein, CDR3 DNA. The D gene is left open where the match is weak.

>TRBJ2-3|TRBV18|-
CASSPLGGAVTDTQYF
TGTGCCAGCTCACCGCTGGGGGGGGCGGTCACAGATACGCAGTATTTT
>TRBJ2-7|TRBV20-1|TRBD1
CSARGGTGSSF
TGCAGTGCTAGGGGGGGGACAGGGTCGTCCTTC
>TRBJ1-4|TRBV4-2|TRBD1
CASSHTGTGGEKLFF
TGTGCCAGCAGCCATACCGGGACAGGGGGTGAAAAACTGTTTTTT
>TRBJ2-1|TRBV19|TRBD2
CASSVTSGGARSNEQFF
TGTGCCAGTAGTGTCACTAGCGGGGGGGCCAGAAGCAATGAGCAGTTCTTC
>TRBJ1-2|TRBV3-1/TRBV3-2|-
CASSQGSFGYTF
TGTGCCAGCAGCCAAGGGAGTTTCGGCTACACCTTC
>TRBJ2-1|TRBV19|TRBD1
CASSRQGSYNEQFF
TGTGCCAGTAGTAGACAGGGATCCTACAATGAGCAGTTCTTC
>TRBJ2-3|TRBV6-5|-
CASSQLGPGADTQYF
TGTGCCAGCAGCCAACTGGGCCCGGGGGCAGATACGCAGTATTTT
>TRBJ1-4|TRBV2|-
CASNGGFDEKLFF
TGTGCCAGCAATGGGGGGTTCGATGAAAAACTGTTTTTT
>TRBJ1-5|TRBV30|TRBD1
CAWSSRGLQPQHF
TGTGCCTGGAGTTCTAGGGGGCTTCAGCCCCAGCATTTT
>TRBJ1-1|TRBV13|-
CASSLGQFPRTEAFF
TGTGCCAGCAGCTTAGGCCAGTTCCCCCGCACTGAAGCTTTCTTT
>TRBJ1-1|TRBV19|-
CASSIDTAMNTEAFF
TGTGCCAGTAGTATAGATACAGCCATGAACACTGAAGCTTTCTTT
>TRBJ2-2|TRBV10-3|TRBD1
CAISVNRGNTGELFF
TGTGCCATCAGTGTAAACAGGGGGAACACCGGGGAGCTGTTTTTT
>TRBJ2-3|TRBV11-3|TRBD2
CASSLRAGEQYF
TGTGCCAGCAGCTTAAGGGCGGGGGAGCAGTATTTT
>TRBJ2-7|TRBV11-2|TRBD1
CASSVDRVFEQYF
TGTGCCAGCAGCGTTGACAGGGTATTCGAGCAGTACTTC
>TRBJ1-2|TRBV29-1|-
CSVNVETAAGYTF
TGCAGCGTTAATGTTGAGACAGCCGCCGGCTACACCTTC
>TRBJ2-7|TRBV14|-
CASSQEWRRYEQYF
TGTGCCAGCAGCCAAGAATGGAGACGTTACGAGCAGTACTTC
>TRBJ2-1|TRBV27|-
CASSLEGGSYNEQFF
TGTGCCAGCTCGCTCGAAGGGGGCTCCTACAATGAGCAGTTCTTC
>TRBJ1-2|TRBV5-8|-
CASSVTGNYGYTF
TGTGCCAGCAGCGTTACAGGGAACTATGGCTACACCTTC
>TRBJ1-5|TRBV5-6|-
CASSLRAGARGNQPQHF
TGTGCCAGCAGCTTGCGGGCGGGGGCTAGAGGCAATCAGCCCCAGCATTTT
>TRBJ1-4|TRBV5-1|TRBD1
CASSLETGANEKLFF
TGCGCCAGCAGCTTGGAAACAGGGGCGAATGAAAAACTGTTTTTT
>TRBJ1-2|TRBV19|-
CASSMYLSYGYTF
TGTGCCAGTAGTATGTACTTAAGCTATGGCTACACCTTC
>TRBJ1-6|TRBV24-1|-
CATSGSSYNSPLHF
TGTGCCACCAGTGGTAGCTCCTATAATTCACCCCTCCACTTT
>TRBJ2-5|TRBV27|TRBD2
CASSLFPSGEETQYF
TGTGCCAGCAGTTTATTTCCTAGCGGGGAAGAGACCCAGTACTTC
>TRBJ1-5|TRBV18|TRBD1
CASSPRDRGPGVGQPQHF
TGTGCCAGCTCACCCCGGGACAGGGGGCCGGGGGTTGGACAGCCCCAGCATTTT
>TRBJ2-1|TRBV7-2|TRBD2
CASSPAGGGSYNEQFF
TGTGCCAGCAGCCCAGCTGGGGGGGGGTCCTACAATGAGCAGTTCTTC
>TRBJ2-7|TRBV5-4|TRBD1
CASSPRTGGDYEQYF
TGTGCCAGCAGCCCTAGGACAGGGGGCGACTACGAGCAGTACTTC
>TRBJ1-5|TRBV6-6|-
CASRSGRLSNQPQHF
TGTGCCAGCAGATCAGGGCGTCTTAGCAATCAGCCCCAGCATTTT
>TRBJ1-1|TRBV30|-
CAWVSGTGATEAFF
TGTGCCTGGGTTTCAGGCACAGGCGCTACTGAAGCTTTCTTT
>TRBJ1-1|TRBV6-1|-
CASSDETGNTEAFF
TGTGCCAGCAGTGACGAGACGGGGAACACTGAAGCTTTCTTT
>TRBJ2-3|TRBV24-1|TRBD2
CATSDSGLAGISDTQYF
TGTGCCACCAGTGACTCCGGACTAGCGGGGATCTCAGATACGCAGTATTTT
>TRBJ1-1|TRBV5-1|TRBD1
CASSWGGTGVTEAFF
TGCGCCAGCAGCTGGGGCGGGACAGGGGTAACTGAAGCTTTCTTT
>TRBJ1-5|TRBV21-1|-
CASSKESGDQPQHF
TGTGCCAGCAGCAAAGAGTCCGGGGATCAGCCCCAGCATTTT
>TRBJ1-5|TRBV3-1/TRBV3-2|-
CASSQGRNQPQHF
TGTGCCAGCAGCCAGGGGCGCAATCAGCCCCAGCATTTT
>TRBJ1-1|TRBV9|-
CASSRNQGAGSEAFF
TGTGCCAGCAGCCGTAACCAGGGCGCCGGCTCTGAAGCTTTCTTT
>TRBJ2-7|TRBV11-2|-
CASSLDPLEQYF
TGTGCCAGCAGCTTAGACCCGTTGGAGCAGTACTTC
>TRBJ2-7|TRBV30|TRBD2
CAWSAPHEREGNEQYF
TGTGCCTGGAGTGCCCCGCATGAAAGGGAGGGAAACGAGCAGTACTTC
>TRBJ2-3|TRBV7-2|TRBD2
CATKPGLRTDTQYF
TGTGCCACCAAACCGGGACTACGAACCGATACGCAGTATTTT
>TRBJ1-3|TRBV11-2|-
CASSLGAIAPGNTIYF
TGTGCCAGCAGCTTAGGAGCGATCGCTCCAGGAAACACCATATATTTT
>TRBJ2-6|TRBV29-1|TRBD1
CSVESRGPGANVLTF
TGCAGCGTTGAATCCAGGGGGCCTGGGGCCAACGTCCTGACTTTC
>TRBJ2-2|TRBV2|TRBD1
CASGRDSTGELFF
TGTGCCAGCGGCCGGGACAGCACCGGGGAGCTGTTTTTT
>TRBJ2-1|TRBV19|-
CASSVRNEQFF
TGTGCCAGTAGTGTCAGAAATGAGCAGTTCTTC
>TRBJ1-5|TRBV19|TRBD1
CASSMTGGGQPQHF
TGTGCCAGTAGTATGACAGGGGGTGGCCAGCCCCAGCATTTT
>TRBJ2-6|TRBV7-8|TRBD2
CASSLPRGVQYSGANVLTF
TGTGCCAGCAGCTTGCCTCGGGGGGTCCAGTACTCTGGGGCCAACGTCCTGACTTTC
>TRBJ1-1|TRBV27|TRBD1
CASSDRQGAGTEAFF
TGTGCCAGCAGTGATCGACAGGGGGCGGGCACTGAAGCTTTCTTT
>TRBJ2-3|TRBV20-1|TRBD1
CSASRQGATDTQYF
TGCAGTGCTAGTAGACAGGGGGCGACAGATACGCAGTATTTT
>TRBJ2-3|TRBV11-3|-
CASSSRTSTDTQYF
TGTGCCAGCAGCTCACGGACTAGCACAGATACGCAGTATTTT
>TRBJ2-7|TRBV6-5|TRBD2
CASSFLGGFEQYF
TGTGCCAGCAGTTTTCTGGGGGGGTTCGAGCAGTACTTC
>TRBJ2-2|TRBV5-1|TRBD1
CASRTGTGNTGELFF
TGCGCCAGCAGAACCGGGACAGGAAACACCGGGGAGCTGTTTTTT